This paragraph covers one T cell receptor (beta chain) sequence. Germline-derived CDR1 and CDR2 are LGHNA and YSLEER. The CDR3 is made up of 16 amino acids. V gave up 0 bases and J gave up 3 bases, with 14 bases separating them. As handled by the study authors: Estimated nucleated cell counts came from reference gene primer amplification. TCRdb's copy holds only in-frame clones and misses some; the assay was immunoSEQ multiplex PCR. For V, J and clone size, that table is used; D and trimming come from the DNA. Found here are fewer than 200,000 clones, 83% of them singletons; the top ten hold 1.5% to 1.9%. This sample is part of a study of blood T cell repertoires in COVID-19. Turning to the study itself: Whether acute or convalescent, the COVID-19 samples came from the United States, Italy and Spain. The cDNA or gDNA used as material had been derived from T cells, B-cell-depleted T cells, or PBMCs.

This sequence joins TRBV4-3 and TRBJ1-2; D is ambiguous. Source material: peripheral blood. The sequence was obtained from a human donor in a cohort sampled during active COVID-19. As DNA, the CDR3 is TGCGCCAGCAGCCAAGATAAGGCAGCGGGCGACTATGGCTACACCTTC. Its translation: CASSQDKAAGDYGYTF.